Presented here are 24 T cell receptor beta chains from one specimen sequenced in a study of blood T cell repertoires in COVID-19. Some clones are missing from TCRdb's copy, which holds only in-frame ones; the method was immunoSEQ multiplex PCR. The table has 150,000 to 190,000 clones, over 70% seen once. Sequenced: peripheral blood. Receptors originate from a man between 60 and 75 years old with acute or convalescent COVID-19.

The chain employs TRBV6-2 or TRBV6-3 and TRBJ2-5; D gene ambiguous. This CDR3 is built from 12 residues. The ends were cut back, 4 bases at V and 3 bases at J, with 6 bases in the middle. CDR1 is MNHEY, CDR2 SVGEGT, per germline. CDR3 sequence reads: CASSSLEETQYF. CDR3 coding DNA: TGTGCCAGCAGTTCCCTAGAAGAGACCCAGTACTTC.

The V call is TRBV4-2, the J call TRBJ1-4; 7 bases align to TRBD1. V shed 1 base, J shed 0 bases, and the junction held 5 bases outside the gene matches. This CDR3 comprises 17 residues. Germline V lookup: CDR1 LGHNA, CDR2 YNFKEQ. CDR3 residues: CASSQGRTGPTNEKLFF. The CDR3 DNA is TGTGCCAGCAGCCAAGGACGGACAGGCCCAACTAATGAAAAACTGTTTTTT.

The gene calls are TRBV14 and TRBJ2-1; 8 bases line up with TRBD2. Trimming removed 2 bases from V and 10 bases from J; junction bases left unmatched: 4. Germline values: CDR1 SGHDN, CDR2 FVKESK. CDR3 length equals 13 residues. The CDR3: CASSQLTSGEQFF. In DNA form, the CDR3 reads TGTGCCAGCAGCCAACTTACTAGCGGAGAGCAGTTCTTC. Using reference TRBV14 and TRBJ2-1 for the parts outside the CDR3, the full variable domain is EAGVTQFPSHSVIEKGQTVTLRCDPISGHDNLYWYRRVMGKEIKFLLHFVKESKQDESGMPNNRFLAERTGGTYSTLKVQPAELEDSGVYFCASSQLTSGEQFFGPGTRLTVL.

V and J are TRBV7-2 and TRBJ1-5; 8 bases fit TRBD1. V shed 1 base, J shed 4 bases, and the junction held 3 bases outside the gene matches. The germline CDR1 and CDR2 sequences are SGHTA and FQGNSA. This CDR3 comprises 15 residues. Here the CDR3 DNA reads TGTGCCAGCAGCTTAGTCAGGGGGCAAAATCAGCCCCAGCATTTT. Protein product: CASSLVRGQNQPQHF.

The V gene is TRBV6-5, the J gene TRBJ1-1, with 7 bases fitting TRBD1. V lost 10 bases to trimming and J lost 4 bases; unmatched junction nucleotides: 9. Germline V CDR1 and CDR2: MNHEY, SVGAGI. The CDR3 spans 13 residues. CDR3 amino acids: CATQATGFTEAFF. The CDR3 coding sequence is TGTGCCACCCAAGCGACAGGGTTCACTGAAGCTTTCTTT.

The rearrangement joins TRBV3-1 (or the pseudogene TRBV3-2) to TRBJ2-7, with TRBD2 identical over 10 bases. V shed 5 bases, J shed 12 bases, and the junction held 19 bases outside the gene matches. Germline V gene data show CDR1 as LGHDT and CDR2 as YNNKEL (reference sequence). This CDR3 spans 16 amino acids. CDR3 in DNA: TGTGCCAGCAGCGATCAAGGGGCTAGCGGGAGACAGAAGCCGTACTTC. Translated, it gives CASSDQGASGRQKPYF.

V usage is TRBV7-9 and J usage is TRBJ2-1; 9 nucleotides match TRBD1. After removal of 4 bases from V and 7 bases from J, the junction contained 5 bases not matched to a gene. The CDR3 consists of 14 residues. CDR1 is SEHNR and CDR2 is FQNEAQ in the germline V gene (reference sequence). CDR3 in DNA: TGTGCCAGCAGCTCCGGACAGGGGCGGAATGAGCAGTTCTTC. This encodes CASSSGQGRNEQFF. The whole variable domain, filled in from reference TRBV7-9 and TRBJ2-1, reads DTGVSQNPRHKITKRGQNVTFRCDPISEHNRLYWYRQTLGQGPEFLTYFQNEAQLEKSRLLSDRFSAERPKGSFSTLEIQRTEQGDSAMYLCASSSGQGRNEQFFGPGTRLTVL.

The chain joins TRBV24-1 to TRBJ2-1; 14 positions match TRBD2. The V gene end was trimmed by 7 bases and the J gene end by 12 bases; junction bases not matched to a gene: 7. From germline, CDR1 is KGHDR and CDR2 SFDVKD. This CDR3 region has 14 residues. CDR3 DNA sequence: TGTGCCACCAGCCCCGGGACTAGCGGGAGAGGGCAGTTCTTC. It specifies CATSPGTSGRGQFF.

The chain has TRBV2 and TRBJ2-7; the match to TRBD1 covers 10 bases. This CDR3 contains 17 residues. J gave up 4 bases and V 6 bases, and 15 bases lay outside the gene matches. Germline lookup yields CDR1 SNHLY and CDR2 FYNNEI. The CDR3 region has the DNA TGTGCCAGCAGCACCCCTTTCCGGGACAGGGGACTTTACGAGCAGTACTTC. This sequence encodes CASSTPFRDRGLYEQYF.

V is TRBV9 and J is TRBJ2-2, with D perhaps matching TRBD1 (5 bases). This CDR3 contains 14 residues. V lost 2 bases, J lost 4 bases, and 9 bases lay in between. In germline, CDR1 is SGDLS, CDR2 YYNGEE. This chain's CDR3 is CASSVGRGTGELFF. The CDR3 DNA reads TGTGCCAGCAGCGTGGGTAGGGGCACCGGGGAGCTGTTTTTT.

This chain links TRBV4-3 with TRBJ1-2; no clear D. Trimming removed 0 bases at V and 5 bases at J, with 10 bases between. This CDR3 contains 14 residues. Germline V gives CDR1 LGHNA, CDR2 YSLEER. The CDR3 DNA reads TGCGCCAGCAGCCAAGATGCGGGAAGTTATGGCTACACCTTC. Translating gives CASSQDAGSYGYTF.

The chain has TRBV4-1 and TRBJ1-2; 8 bases map to TRBD1. V trimming: 4 bases; J trimming: 3 bases; junction bases outside the gene matches: 4. CDR3 length equals 14 residues. CDR1 MGHRA and CDR2 YSYEKL come from the germline V gene. The CDR3 here is CASSRDRGHYGYTF. As DNA, the CDR3 is TGCGCCAGCAGCCGAGACAGGGGACACTATGGCTACACCTTC.

The chain carries TRBV23-1 and TRBJ1-6; maybe TRBD1 (6 bases). TRBV23-1 is labeled an ORF, and its function is uncertain. Trimming removed 2 bases at V and 7 bases at J, with 27 bases between. The length of the CDR3 is 20 residues. Written as DNA, the CDR3 is TGCGCCAGCAGTCAAAACCCCATTATTGCAGGGGCCAGTCGAAATTCACCCCTCCACTTT. Amino acid sequence: CASSQNPIIAGASRNSPLHF.

This clone has a handful of counts. This sequence joins TRBV4-2 and TRBJ1-4; D is uncertain. The V end lost 0 bases, the J end lost 1 base, and 12 bases lay between the germline ends. This CDR3 comprises 17 residues. CDR1 is LGHNA and CDR2 is YNFKEQ in the germline V gene. CDR3: CASSQESYHLTNEKLFF. The CDR3 coding sequence is TGTGCCAGCAGCCAAGAATCTTACCACTTAACTAATGAAAAACTGTTTTTT.

This clone occurred once. The chain is built from TRBV4-2 and TRBJ2-7, with a possible D match to TRBD1 (6 bases). Germline CDR1 LGHNA, CDR2 YNFKEQ. The CDR3 covers 14 residues. Trimming stripped 1 base from V and 7 bases from J, with 14 bases between. CDR3 protein: CASSQVRGRGEQYF. CDR3 in DNA: TGTGCCAGCAGCCAAGTCCGGGGTAGGGGGGAGCAGTACTTC.

The chain combines TRBV5-1 with TRBJ2-2; D possibly corresponds to TRBD1 (6 bases). The germline V gene encodes CDR1 SGHRS and CDR2 YFSETQ. This CDR3 comprises 14 residues. Trimming took 5 bases from V and 5 from J, leaving 13 bases between them. Here the CDR3 DNA reads TGCGCCAGCAGGGCAGGGGCGGTAACCGGGGAGCTGTTTTTT. The encoded protein is CASRAGAVTGELFF.

This clone was counted a few times. The rearrangement links TRBV4-2 to TRBJ2-5, with D perhaps TRBD2 (7 bases). In germline, CDR1 is LGHNA, CDR2 YNFKEQ. The CDR3 runs to 16 residues. V lost 0 bases to trimming and J lost 2 bases, with 13 bases between them. The CDR3 loop reads CASSQEGGAAQETQYF. CDR3 bases: TGTGCCAGCAGCCAAGAGGGGGGGGCAGCGCAAGAGACCCAGTACTTC.

The chain is built from TRBV19 and TRBJ2-3, with 7 bases fitting TRBD2. Germline CDR1 and CDR2: LNHDA and SQIVND (reference sequence). This CDR3 contains 15 residues. The trim removed 4 bases at V and 2 bases at J, leaving 6 bases unmatched. CDR3 region: CASSTSGGFTDTQYF. The CDR3 bases are TGTGCCAGTAGTACCTCGGGGGGATTCACAGATACGCAGTATTTT.

The V call is TRBV5-8, the J call TRBJ1-5, with 7 bases aligning to TRBD1. J lost 1 base, V lost 1 base, and 5 bases had no gene match. The CDR3 has 16 amino acids. CDR1 SGHTS and CDR2 YDEGEE come from the germline V gene. DNA for the CDR3: TGTGCCAGCAGCTTGACCGGACAGGCAAGCAATCAGCCCCAGCATTTT. The encoded protein is CASSLTGQASNQPQHF.

The chain is built from TRBV3-1 (or the pseudogene TRBV3-2) and TRBJ1-1; D is ambiguous. Germline V gene lookup returns CDR1 LGHDT and CDR2 YNNKEL (reference sequence). The CDR3 extends over 14 amino acids. Trimming removed 4 bases from V and 1 base from J, with 10 bases in between. CDR3: CASSRNEANTEAFF. The CDR3 coding sequence is TGTGCCAGCAGCCGTAATGAGGCGAACACTGAAGCTTTCTTT.

This clone came up a few times. The chain couples TRBV7-6 to TRBJ2-1; possibly TRBD2 for D (6 bases). Trimming took off 0 bases at V and 2 bases at J, with 14 bases between the two ends. The CDR3 contains 17 residues. The germline V gene encodes CDR1 SGHVS and CDR2 FNYEAQ. The CDR3 is CASSLAAGPITYNEQFF. CDR3 nucleotides: TGTGCCAGCAGCTTAGCGGCGGGACCCATTACCTACAATGAGCAGTTCTTC.

The rearrangement joins TRBV5-5 to TRBJ1-1, with TRBD1 identical over 12 bases. Trimming took 0 bases from V and 4 from J; bases not matched to a gene: 4. Germline V CDR1 and CDR2: SGHKS, YYEKEE (reference sequence). The length of the CDR3 is 16 residues. The CDR3 sequence: CASSLGGQGAGTEAFF. The CDR3 bases are TGTGCCAGCAGCTTGGGGGGACAGGGGGCAGGCACTGAAGCTTTCTTT.

This clone came up a few times. The V and J genes are TRBV11-2 and TRBJ2-5; tentatively, D is TRBD2 (6 bases). V lost 3 bases and J 1 base, leaving 12 bases between the germline ends. The CDR3 has 15 amino acids. Germline CDR1 and CDR2: SGHAT and FQNNGV. This CDR3 reads CASSFSGSFQETQYF. The CDR3 DNA follows: TGTGCCAGCAGCTTCAGCGGGTCCTTCCAAGAGACCCAGTACTTC.

This chain links TRBV6-2 or TRBV6-3 with TRBJ2-6, with 11 bases fitting TRBD2. The germline V gene encodes CDR1 MNHEY and CDR2 SVGEGT. The CDR3 covers 19 residues. V gave up 1 base and J gave up 0 bases; unmatched junction bases: 5. The CDR3 protein is CASSYWLAGGSSGANVLTF. In DNA, the CDR3 is TGTGCCAGCAGTTACTGGCTAGCGGGGGGCTCCTCTGGGGCCAACGTCCTGACTTTC.